What follows are 25 T cell receptor beta chains derived from one specimen sequenced in a study of PD-1 blockade in classical Hodgkin lymphoma. Time point given: cycle 4 day 1 (C4D1), after 5 to 7 weeks of nivolumab. Relapses following autologous stem cell transplantation were seen in all patients, with brentuximab vedotin exposure varying. Measured with immunoSEQ multiplex PCR; TCRdb has only the in-frame clones, and not every one. The repertoire consists of roughly 40,000 clones, with 78% occurring once and the leading ten covering 37%. The source was peripheral blood mononuclear cells (PBMCs), collected before the fourth cycle of nivolumab. Receptors originate from a human donor with classical Hodgkin lymphoma.

The chain employs TRBV19 and TRBJ2-2; TRBD1 agrees at 12 bases. Germline V gives CDR1 LNHDA, CDR2 SQIVND (reference sequence). CDR3 size: 14 residues. The V and J ends lost 6 bases and 7 bases, in that order; junction bases with no gene match: 3. CDR3 sequence: CASRGTGGGGELFF. The DNA for the CDR3 is TGTGCCAGTAGGGGGACAGGGGGCGGCGGGGAGCTGTTTTTT.

This rearrangement joins TRBV5-1 to TRBJ2-7; TRBD1 or TRBD2 may be the D gene (7 bases each). The CDR3 has 15 residues. V was pared by 7 bases and J by 2 bases, with 19 bases between. The germline V gene has CDR1 SGHRS and CDR2 YFSETQ. CDR3 residues: CASSREGDSTYEQYF. CDR3 coding DNA: TGCGCCAGCTCAAGGGAGGGGGACAGCACCTACGAGCAGTACTTC.

The chain combines TRBV27 with TRBJ2-7, with 7 bases fitting TRBD1. Unmatched junction bases numbered 6, after V lost 0 bases and J lost 4 bases. CDR1 and CDR2 (germline): MNHEY, SMNVEV (reference sequence). This CDR3 contains 15 residues. The CDR3 DNA reads as TGTGCCAGCAGTTTATCTACAGGGGTGCAATACGAGCAGTACTTC. Protein product: CASSLSTGVQYEQYF.

This chain joins TRBV7-2 and TRBJ2-3, with 12 bases aligning to TRBD2. Germline CDR1 reads SGHTA; CDR2 reads FQGNSA. Trimming at V came to 4 bases and at J to 3 bases, leaving 8 bases not matched to a gene. The CDR3 sequence is 17 residues long. The CDR3 region is CASSSLSGLAGTDTQYF. The DNA of the CDR3 is TGTGCCAGCAGCTCCCTTTCCGGACTAGCGGGGACAGATACGCAGTATTTT.

This sequence joins TRBV5-1 and TRBJ1-3; D is unresolved. This CDR3 has 14 residues. The V and J ends lost 4 bases and 0 bases respectively, with 8 bases between them. The germline CDR1 and CDR2 sequences are SGHRS and YFSETQ. In DNA, the CDR3 is TGCGCCAGCAGCGAACAGAGCTCTGGAAACACCATATATTTT. Its translation is CASSEQSSGNTIYF.

V is TRBV7-9 and J is TRBJ1-4, with D uncertain. CDR3 length: 14 amino acids. Trimming pared 0 bases from V and 2 bases from J, leaving 4 bases between. Germline CDR1 SEHNR, CDR2 FQNEAQ (reference sequence). The CDR3 sequence: CASSLAGTNEKLFF. CDR3 sequence (DNA): TGTGCCAGCAGCTTAGCGGGTACTAATGAAAAACTGTTTTTT.

The chain couples TRBV7-9 to TRBJ1-1; no clear D gene. The CDR3 totals 15 residues. CDR1 SEHNR and CDR2 FQNEAQ come from the germline V gene (reference sequence). Trimming removed 6 bases from V and 2 bases from J, with 16 bases in between. CDR3 protein: CASRPLGGFNTEAFF. Written as DNA, the CDR3 is TGTGCCAGCAGACCCTTGGGAGGCTTTAACACTGAAGCTTTCTTT.

The rearrangement uses TRBV2 and TRBJ1-5; TRBD1 is a possible D gene (6 bases). CDR1 is SNHLY, CDR2 FYNNEI, per germline. The V end was cut by 6 bases, the J end by 7 bases, with 13 bases between. The CDR3 totals 13 residues. The chain's CDR3 is CASRSGGRQPQHF. The CDR3, as DNA: TGTGCCAGCAGGTCCGGGGGCAGACAGCCCCAGCATTTT.

This clone was seen a single time. CDR3 DNA: TGTGCCAGCAGCTTAAGGGGGCAAGAGACCCAGTACTTC. Translation gives CASSLRGQETQYF. The chain couples TRBV7-3 to TRBJ2-5, with D possibly being TRBD1 or TRBD2 (5 bases each). The CDR3 runs to 13 residues. Trimming stripped 1 base from V and 2 bases from J, with 5 bases between. Germline assignment: CDR1 SGHTA and CDR2 FQGTGA.

This chain links TRBV7-3 with TRBJ1-1; D remains unclear. V was shortened by 3 bases and J by 1 base, with 3 bases between the two germline ends. CDR3 length: 12 residues. Germline lookup yields CDR1 SGHTA and CDR2 FQGTGA. The CDR3 here is CASSFGNTEAFF. The CDR3, as DNA: TGTGCCAGCAGCTTCGGGAACACTGAAGCTTTCTTT.

This clone was detected a few times. This chain uses TRBV4-1 with TRBJ2-1; 12 bases line up with TRBD2. CDR3 length: 19 residues. The germline V gene encodes CDR1 MGHRA and CDR2 YSYEKL. Trimming at V came to 0 bases and at J to 0 bases, leaving 6 bases not matched to a gene. Written as DNA, the CDR3 is TGCGCCAGCAGCCAAGATCCTAGCGGGGGGGTCGTCTCCTACAATGAGCAGTTCTTC. Translating gives CASSQDPSGGVVSYNEQFF.

The chain recombines TRBV2 with TRBJ1-4, with D possibly TRBD1 on 5 matching bases. The CDR3 contains 15 residues. Trimming left V 8 bases short and J 2 bases short, with 15 bases between. CDR1 is SNHLY and CDR2 is FYNNEI in the germline V gene. CDR3 sequence reads: CASEPTGRTNEKLFF. The CDR3, as DNA: TGTGCCAGCGAACCGACGGGACGGACTAATGAAAAACTGTTTTTT.

This clone was seen a single time. This CDR3 is CASSVFSSYNEQFF. CDR3 nucleotide sequence: TGTGCCAGCAGCGTATTTAGCTCCTACAATGAGCAGTTCTTC. The chain joins TRBV9 to TRBJ2-1; no clear D gene. Trimming removed 1 base at V and 0 bases at J, with 5 bases between. In germline, CDR1 is SGDLS, CDR2 YYNGEE. There are 14 residues in the CDR3.

For the CDR3, the DNA is TGTGCCAGCAGCTTTACCGGACAGGGGGCCACGGGGGAGCTGTTTTTT. Translated, it gives CASSFTGQGATGELFF. The chain uses TRBV7-3 and TRBJ2-2; TRBD1 agrees at 11 bases. CDR3 length equals 16 residues. The trim removed 3 bases at V and 8 bases at J, leaving 8 bases unmatched. Looked up from germline, CDR1 is SGHTA and CDR2 is FQGTGA. Complete variable domain (other parts from reference TRBV7-3 and TRBJ2-2): GAGVSQTPSNKVTEKGKYVELRCDPISGHTALYWYRQSLGQGPEFLIYFQGTGAADDSGLPNDRFFAVRPEGSVSTLKIQRTERGDSAVYLCASSFTGQGATGELFFGEGSRLTVL.

The chain carries TRBV6-6 and TRBJ1-2; D is ambiguous. This CDR3 spans 14 amino acids. Trimming took 2 bases from V and 8 from J, leaving 15 bases between them. The V gene's germline CDR1 is MNHNY and CDR2 SVGAGI (reference sequence). The DNA of the CDR3 is TGTGCCAGCAGTTACGACCCGGGGATTGACGGCTACACCTTC. Protein product: CASSYDPGIDGYTF.

The table lists this clone with a count of one. The chain joins TRBV5-5 to TRBJ1-4; a possible D gene is TRBD1 (5 bases). The germline V gene has CDR1 SGHKS and CDR2 YYEKEE (reference sequence). The CDR3 totals 15 residues. Trimming took off 4 bases at V and 7 bases at J, with 17 bases between the two ends. The CDR3 coding sequence is TGTGCCAGCAGCATGGGACCAGCGACAACTGAAAAACTGTTTTTT. This sequence encodes CASSMGPATTEKLFF.

The CDR3 nucleotides read TGTGCCAGCAGTCCAAGCCCGACAGGGGATCAGCCCCAGCATTTT. Translating it yields CASSPSPTGDQPQHF. V is TRBV6-5 and J is TRBJ1-5; 8 nucleotides line up with TRBD1. With V trimmed by 5 bases and J by 5 bases, 8 bases remained unmatched. Germline V gives CDR1 MNHEY, CDR2 SVGAGI. This CDR3 has 15 residues.

This clone was observed a single time. This chain links TRBV5-6 with TRBJ2-5; the D gene is possibly TRBD1 (6 bases). Trimming took 2 bases from V and 9 from J, leaving 11 bases between them. Germline CDR1 SGHDT, CDR2 YYEEEE. The CDR3 totals 12 residues. The CDR3 DNA follows: TGTGCCAGCAGCTTCGACAGGCGCCCCCAGTACTTC. Protein product: CASSFDRRPQYF. The full variable domain, completed using reference TRBV5-6 and TRBJ2-5, is DAGVTQSPTHLIKTRGQQVTLRCSPKSGHDTVSWYQQALGQGPQFIFQYYEEEERQRGNFPDRFSGHQFPNYSSELNVNALLLGDSALYLCASSFDRRPQYFGPGTRLLVL.

The chain has TRBV27 and TRBJ1-1; perhaps TRBD1 as D (6 bases). The CDR3 is made up of 17 amino acids. Per the germline V gene, CDR1 is MNHEY and CDR2 is SMNVEV (reference sequence). The V end was cut by 2 bases, the J end by 4 bases, with 20 bases between. CDR3 sequence (DNA): TGTGCCAGCAGTTTAAAAACGTCGACGGGGGCTCGCACTGAAGCTTTCTTT. Protein sequence: CASSLKTSTGARTEAFF.

Notes on this clone: At one boundary the junction diverges from the germline segment, which might be a read error. The V call is TRBV25-1, the J call TRBJ1-2, with a possible D match to TRBD1 (6 bases). The CDR3 covers 13 residues. In germline, CDR1 is MGHDK, CDR2 SYGVNS. The CDR3 coding sequence is TGTGCCAGCTCCGCAAAGGGGGGACGCCCACAATACTTC. Translating it yields CASSAKGGRPQYF.

CDR3 DNA sequence: TGTGCCAGCCGGGACCCCGATGGGGCCCAGCATTTT. Translation: CASRDPDGAQHF. The rearrangement uses TRBV6-6 and TRBJ1-5; possible D gene TRBD1, 5 bases. Germline V gene data show CDR1 as MNHNY and CDR2 as SVGAGI (reference sequence). V shed 8 bases and J shed 11 bases, with 16 bases lying between them. The CDR3 sequence is 12 residues long.

V gene TRBV7-6 combines with J gene TRBJ1-1; 10 positions match TRBD1. Unmatched junction bases numbered 13, after V lost 7 bases and J lost 5 bases. The CDR3 is 16 amino acids. The germline V gene has CDR1 SGHVS and CDR2 FNYEAQ. The CDR3 protein is CASKSGQGLDLTEAFF. For the CDR3, the DNA is TGTGCCAGCAAGTCGGGACAGGGGCTTGATTTGACTGAAGCTTTCTTT.

The chain joins TRBV7-2 to TRBJ1-2; 7 bases agree with TRBD1. The CDR3 sequence is 14 residues long. The V segment lost 5 bases and the J segment 1 base; nucleotides outside the gene matches: 4. Germline V lookup: CDR1 SGHTA, CDR2 FQGNSA. The CDR3, as DNA: TGTGCCAGCAGCGGGCAGGGGGTTAACTATGGCTACACCTTC. This sequence encodes CASSGQGVNYGYTF.

The chain couples TRBV10-3 to TRBJ2-1; 11 positions agree with TRBD1. Trimming took 10 bases from V and 10 from J; bases not matched to a gene: 6. The germline V gene has CDR1 ENHRY and CDR2 SYGVKD. This CDR3 spans 12 amino acids. CDR3 sequence (DNA): TGTGCCACCGTGGGACAGGGGGAAGAGCAGTTCTTC. Amino acids: CATVGQGEEQFF.

The rearrangement uses TRBV9 and TRBJ2-3; D possibly corresponds to TRBD2 (5 bases). V was trimmed by 0 bases and J by 5 bases, leaving 10 bases between them. CDR3 size: 14 residues. Germline V gene sequence: CDR1 SGDLS, CDR2 YYNGEE. In nucleotides, the CDR3 is TGTGCCAGCAGCGTAGCCATAGCGAGAGATACGCAGTATTTT. It specifies CASSVAIARDTQYF.